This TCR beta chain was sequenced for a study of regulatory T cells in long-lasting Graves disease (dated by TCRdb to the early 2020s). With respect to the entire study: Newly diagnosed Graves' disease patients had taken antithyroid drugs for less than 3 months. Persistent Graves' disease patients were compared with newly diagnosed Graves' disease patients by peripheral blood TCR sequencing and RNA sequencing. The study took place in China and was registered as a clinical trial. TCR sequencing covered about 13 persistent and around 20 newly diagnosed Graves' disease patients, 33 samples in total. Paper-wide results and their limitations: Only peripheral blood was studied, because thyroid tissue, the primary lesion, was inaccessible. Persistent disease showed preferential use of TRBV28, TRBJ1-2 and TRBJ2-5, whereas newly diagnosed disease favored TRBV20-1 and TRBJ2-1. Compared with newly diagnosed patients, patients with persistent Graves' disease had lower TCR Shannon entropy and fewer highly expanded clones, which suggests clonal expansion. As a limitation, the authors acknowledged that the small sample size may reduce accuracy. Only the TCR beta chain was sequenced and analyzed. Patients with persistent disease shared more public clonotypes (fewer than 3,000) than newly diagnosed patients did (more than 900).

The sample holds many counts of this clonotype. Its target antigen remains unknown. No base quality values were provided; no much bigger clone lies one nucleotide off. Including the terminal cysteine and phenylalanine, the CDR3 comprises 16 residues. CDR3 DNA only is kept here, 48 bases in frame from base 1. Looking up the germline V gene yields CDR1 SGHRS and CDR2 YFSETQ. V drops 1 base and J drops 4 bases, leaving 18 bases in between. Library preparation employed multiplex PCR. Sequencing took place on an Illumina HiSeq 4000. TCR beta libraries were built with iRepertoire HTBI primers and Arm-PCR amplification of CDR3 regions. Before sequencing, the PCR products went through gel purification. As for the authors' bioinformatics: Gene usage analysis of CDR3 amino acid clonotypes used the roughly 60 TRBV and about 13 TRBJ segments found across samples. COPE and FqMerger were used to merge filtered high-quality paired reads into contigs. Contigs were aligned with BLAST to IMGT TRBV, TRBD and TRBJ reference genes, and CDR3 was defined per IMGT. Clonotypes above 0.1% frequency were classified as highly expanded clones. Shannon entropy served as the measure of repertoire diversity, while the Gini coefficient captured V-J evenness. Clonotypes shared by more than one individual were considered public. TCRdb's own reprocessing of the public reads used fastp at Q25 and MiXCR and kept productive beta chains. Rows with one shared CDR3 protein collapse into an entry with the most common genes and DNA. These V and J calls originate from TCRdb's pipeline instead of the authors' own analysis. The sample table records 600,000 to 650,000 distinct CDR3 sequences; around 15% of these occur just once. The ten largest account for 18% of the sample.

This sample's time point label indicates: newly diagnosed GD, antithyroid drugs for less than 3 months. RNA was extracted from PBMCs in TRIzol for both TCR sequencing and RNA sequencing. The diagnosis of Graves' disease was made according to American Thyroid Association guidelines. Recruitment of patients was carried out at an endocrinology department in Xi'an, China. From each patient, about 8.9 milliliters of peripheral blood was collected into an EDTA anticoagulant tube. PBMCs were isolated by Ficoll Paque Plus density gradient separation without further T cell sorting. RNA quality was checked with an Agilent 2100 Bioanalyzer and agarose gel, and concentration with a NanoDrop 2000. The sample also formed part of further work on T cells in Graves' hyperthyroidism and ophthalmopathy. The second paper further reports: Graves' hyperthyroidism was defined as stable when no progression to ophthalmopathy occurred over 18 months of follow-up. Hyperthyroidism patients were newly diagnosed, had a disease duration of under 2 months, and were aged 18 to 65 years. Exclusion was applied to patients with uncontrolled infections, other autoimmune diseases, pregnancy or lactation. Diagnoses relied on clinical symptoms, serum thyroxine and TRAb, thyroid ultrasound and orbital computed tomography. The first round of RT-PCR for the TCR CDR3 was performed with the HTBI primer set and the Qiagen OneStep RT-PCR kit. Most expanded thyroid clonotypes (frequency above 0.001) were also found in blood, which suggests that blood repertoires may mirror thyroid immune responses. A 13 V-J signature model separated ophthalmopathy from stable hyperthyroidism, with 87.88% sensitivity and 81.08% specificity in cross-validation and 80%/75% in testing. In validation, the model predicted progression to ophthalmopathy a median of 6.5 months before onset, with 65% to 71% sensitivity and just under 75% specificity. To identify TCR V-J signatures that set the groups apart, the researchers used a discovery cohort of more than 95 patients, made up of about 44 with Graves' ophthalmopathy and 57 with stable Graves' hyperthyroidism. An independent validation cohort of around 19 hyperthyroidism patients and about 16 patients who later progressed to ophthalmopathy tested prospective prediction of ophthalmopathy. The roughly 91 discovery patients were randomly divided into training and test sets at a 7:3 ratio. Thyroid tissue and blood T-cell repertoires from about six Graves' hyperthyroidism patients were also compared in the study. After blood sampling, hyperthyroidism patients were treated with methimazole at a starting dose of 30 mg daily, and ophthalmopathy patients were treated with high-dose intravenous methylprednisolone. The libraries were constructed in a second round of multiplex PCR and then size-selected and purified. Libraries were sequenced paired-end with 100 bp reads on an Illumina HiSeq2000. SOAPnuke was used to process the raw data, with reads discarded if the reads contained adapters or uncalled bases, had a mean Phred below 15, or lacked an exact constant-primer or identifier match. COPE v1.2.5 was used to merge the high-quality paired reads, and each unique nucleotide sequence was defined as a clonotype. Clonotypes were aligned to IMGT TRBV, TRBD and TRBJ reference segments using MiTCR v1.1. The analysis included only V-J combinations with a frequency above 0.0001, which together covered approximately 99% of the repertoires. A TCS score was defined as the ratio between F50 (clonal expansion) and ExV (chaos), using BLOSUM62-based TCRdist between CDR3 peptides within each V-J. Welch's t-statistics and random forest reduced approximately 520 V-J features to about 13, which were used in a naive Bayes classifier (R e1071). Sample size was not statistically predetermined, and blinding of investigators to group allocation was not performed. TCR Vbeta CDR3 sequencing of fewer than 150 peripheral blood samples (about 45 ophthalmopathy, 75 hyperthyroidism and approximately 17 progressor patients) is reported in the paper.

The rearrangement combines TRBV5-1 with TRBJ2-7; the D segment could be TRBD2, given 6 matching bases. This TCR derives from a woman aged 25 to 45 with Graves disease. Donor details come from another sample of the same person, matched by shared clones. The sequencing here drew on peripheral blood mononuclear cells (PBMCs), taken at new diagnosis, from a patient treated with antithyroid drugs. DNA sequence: TGCGCCAGCAGCTTGAATGGGCAAGGCGGGGCTTACGAGCAGTACTTC. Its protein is CASSLNGQGGAYEQYF. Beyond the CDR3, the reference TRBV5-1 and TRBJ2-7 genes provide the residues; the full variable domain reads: KAGVTQTPRYLIKTRGQQVTLSCSPISGHRSVSWYQQTPGQGLQFLFEYFSETQRNKGNFPGRFSGRQFSNSRSEMNVSTLELGDSALYLCASSLNGQGGAYEQYFGPGTRLTVT.